Following are 4 T cell receptor beta chains from one sample sequenced in a study of human T cells and chemical hapten exposure. Time point defined: healthy volunteer bleed at 6 weeks. Extraction yielded total RNA from whole blood (unfractionated). TCRdb reprocessed the RACE reads with MiXCR, giving one entry per CDR3 protein. The repertoire holds tens of thousands of distinct CDR3 sequences, with 8.6% as singletons. The sample was whole blood. These receptors were taken from a male donor in good health. Some clones in this sample may be carry-over from other donors' samples.

There are a few counts of this clonotype. The chain couples TRBV6-4 to TRBJ2-3, with D perhaps matching TRBD2 (5 bases). Germline V gene data show CDR1 as MRHNA and CDR2 as SNTAGT. The CDR3 spans 15 residues. The V end was cut by 5 bases, the J end by 1 base, with 13 bases between. CDR3 nucleotides: TGTGCCAGCAGTCCCTCCACCGGGGGCACAGATACGCAGTATTTT. The encoded protein is CASSPSTGGTDTQYF.

This chain joins TRBV6-2 or TRBV6-3 and TRBJ2-7; TRBD1 or TRBD2 may be the D gene (5 bases each). The V end lost 4 bases, the J end lost 2 bases, and 12 bases lay between the germline ends. Germline V lookup: CDR1 MNHEY, CDR2 SVGEGT. The CDR3 is 14 residues long. The CDR3 coding sequence is TGTGCCAGCAGTTTTGGGGGTTTCACCTACGAGCAGTACTTC. Its protein is CASSFGGFTYEQYF.

This clonotype was counted only a few times. The chain carries TRBV12-3 or TRBV12-4 and TRBJ1-1, with 10 bases fitting TRBD1. J gave up 11 bases and V 5 bases, and 8 bases lay outside the gene matches. CDR3 length: 13 amino acids. CDR3 in DNA: TGTGCCAGCAGTCGGGGACAGGGGCGTACCGCTTTCTTT. Protein product: CASSRGQGRTAFF.

CDR3 sequence reads: CASSSRRGERNTIYF. The CDR3 nucleotides are TGTGCCAGCAGTTCCCGACGAGGGGAGAGAAACACCATATATTTT. The rearrangement uses TRBV12-3 or TRBV12-4 and TRBJ1-3, with TRBD1 as a possible D gene (5 bases). The CDR3 spans 15 residues. Trimming stripped 4 bases from V and 5 bases from J, with 15 bases between.